The 21 T cell receptor beta chains in this list originate from one sample, sequenced in a study of cytomegalovirus exposure and HLA in healthy donors. 13 Jbeta primers and 60 Vbeta primers were used for the PCR. TCRdb's table, derived via immunoSEQ multiplex PCR, lists solely in-frame clones and lacks some. Among some 120,000 clones listed, around a tenth were seen once. Sequencing was performed on PBMCs. These receptors came from a man aged 25 to 40 in good health and CMV-seronegative.

The V gene is TRBV7-8, the J gene TRBJ2-5, with D hard to call. Trimming took off 6 bases at V and 0 bases at J, with 11 bases between the two ends. Germline CDR1 and CDR2: SGHVS and FQNEAQ. The CDR3 covers 14 residues. Here the CDR3 DNA reads TGTGCCAGCAGTACCGACGAGGACCAAGAGACCCAGTACTTC. It specifies CASSTDEDQETQYF.

V usage is TRBV7-2 and J usage is TRBJ1-4; weak D call: TRBD1 (5 bases). The V gene's germline CDR1 is SGHTA and CDR2 FQGNSA. The CDR3 covers 14 residues. The ends were cut back, 5 bases at V and 5 bases at J, with 12 bases in the middle. CDR3 DNA: TGTGCCAGCAGCGGTAGGGGTCCGAATGAAAAACTGTTTTTT. This codes for CASSGRGPNEKLFF.

The chain links TRBV5-6 to TRBJ1-5; D gene uncertain. Trimming left V 3 bases short and J 0 bases short, with 7 bases between. This CDR3 is 14 amino acids long. Germline-derived CDR1 and CDR2 are SGHDT and YYEEEE. CDR3 loop: CASSSLYSNQPQHF. CDR3 in DNA: TGTGCCAGCAGCTCTTTATATAGCAATCAGCCCCAGCATTTT.

The chain combines TRBV7-2 with TRBJ1-2, with TRBD1 identical over 8 bases. This CDR3 contains 14 residues. Trimming at V came to 3 bases and at J to 4 bases, leaving 4 bases not matched to a gene. CDR1 and CDR2 from the germline V gene are SGHTA and FQGNSA. The CDR3: CASSFDRGSYGYTF. CDR3 bases: TGTGCCAGCAGCTTTGACAGGGGTAGCTATGGCTACACCTTC. Full variable domain (remainder filled in from reference TRBV7-2 and TRBJ1-2): GAGVSQSPSNKVTEKGKDVELRCDPISGHTALYWYRQSLGQGLEFLIYFQGNSAPDKSGLPSDRFSAERTGGSVSTLTIQRTQQEDSAVYLCASSFDRGSYGYTFGSGTRLTVV.

This rearrangement joins TRBV5-1 to TRBJ2-3; a possible D gene is TRBD1 (5 bases). In germline, CDR1 is SGHRS, CDR2 YFSETQ. The V end was cut by 4 bases, the J end by 4 bases, with 13 bases between. The CDR3 contains 14 residues. As DNA, the CDR3 is TGCGCCAGCAGCGCTGGGGCAGGCGCAGATACGCAGTATTTT. It yields the protein CASSAGAGADTQYF.

This chain connects TRBV6-1 to TRBJ1-2; the match to TRBD1 covers 10 bases. The CDR3 is 15 amino acids. Germline V gene lookup returns CDR1 MNHNS and CDR2 SASEGT. The V gene end was trimmed by 4 bases and the J gene end by 6 bases; junction bases not matched to a gene: 8. Here the CDR3 reads CASSVTGGDSDGYTF. DNA for the CDR3: TGTGCCAGCAGTGTGACAGGGGGCGACTCGGATGGCTACACCTTC.

There are a few counts of this clone. The chain uses TRBV19 and TRBJ1-2; TRBD1 matches 7 bases. Germline trimming cut 1 base from V and 8 bases from J; bases unmatched to any gene: 13. The length of the CDR3 is 16 residues. Germline assignment: CDR1 LNHDA and CDR2 SQIVND (reference sequence). DNA of the CDR3: TGTGCCAGTAGTATAGGAACCTCAGACAGGGTGGGAGGCTACACCTTC. Translation gives CASSIGTSDRVGGYTF.

There are a few counts of this clone. This may be a read error: a much more frequent sequence differs by one nucleotide. The V call is TRBV7-8, the J call TRBJ2-5; TRBD2 is a possible D gene (5 bases). With the DNA end fitting TRBJ2-7 better, the J assignment may be wrong. Germline V gives CDR1 SGHVS, CDR2 FQNEAQ. This CDR3 is built from 17 residues. Written as DNA, the CDR3 is TGTGCCAGCAGCGTAGCCTGGGTACGGGAATTATCCTACGAGCAGTACTTC. Translated: CASSVAWVRELSYEQYF.

This clone has only a few counts. A read error may produce the germline difference seen at one junction end. The chain recombines TRBV10-3 with TRBJ1-4, with D possibly TRBD1 on 5 matching bases. CDR3 length equals 15 residues. CDR1 ENHRY and CDR2 SYGVKD come from the germline V gene. In DNA form, the CDR3 reads TGTGCCATCAGCCCAGACAGCTGGGCTGGTGAAAAACTGCTTTTT. Amino acids: CAISPDSWAGEKLLF.

This rearrangement joins TRBV5-4 to TRBJ2-5; 11 bases match TRBD2. Trimming at V came to 2 bases and at J to 4 bases, leaving 4 bases not matched to a gene. Germline values: CDR1 SGHNT, CDR2 YYREEE (reference sequence). This CDR3 is 15 amino acids long. The CDR3 coding sequence is TGTGCCAGCAGCTTTAGCGGGAGGGCCTTAGAGACCCAGTACTTC. Translated: CASSFSGRALETQYF.

This clone has a handful of counts. The V call is TRBV5-1, the J call TRBJ2-1; 8 nucleotides line up with TRBD2. The CDR3 consists of 16 residues. Per germline, CDR1 SGHRS and CDR2 YFSETQ. V lost 0 bases to trimming and J lost 2 bases; unmatched junction nucleotides: 4. The CDR3 is CASSLDAGRAYNEQFF. The CDR3 DNA reads TGCGCCAGCAGCTTGGATGCCGGGAGGGCCTACAATGAGCAGTTCTTC.

This clone has just a few counts. This chain uses TRBV30 with TRBJ1-2, with D tentatively TRBD1 (6 bases). Germline CDR1 is GTSNPN and CDR2 is SVGIG (reference sequence). The V gene lost 3 bases and the J gene lost 3 bases, with 17 bases spanning the gap. This CDR3 has 15 residues. The CDR3 loop is CAWSGDTQSDYGYTF. DNA for the CDR3: TGTGCCTGGAGCGGGGACACTCAAAGCGACTATGGCTACACCTTC.

This clone appeared a few times. The genes are TRBV2 and TRBJ1-5, with no clear D. The CDR3 is 14 amino acids. Deletions cut 6 bases from V and 3 bases from J, with 12 bases between. CDR1 and CDR2 (germline): SNHLY, FYNNEI. In DNA form, the CDR3 reads TGTGCCAGCAGCCAAAGCGGGGTCAATCAGCCCCAGCATTTT. Translation gives CASSQSGVNQPQHF.

This clone was seen more than once but under ten times. The chain joins TRBV6-6 to TRBJ2-7; 10 bases are a match to TRBD1. Unmatched junction bases numbered 6, after V lost 7 bases and J lost 6 bases. Germline CDR1 MNHNY, CDR2 SVGAGI (reference sequence). The CDR3 runs to 13 residues. The DNA for the CDR3 is TGTGCCAGCACCCCCGGGACAGGGGTCGAGCAGTACTTC. Translating it yields CASTPGTGVEQYF.

Only a few counts were recorded for this clone. This rearrangement joins TRBV5-1 to TRBJ1-2; no definite D call. CDR1 is SGHRS and CDR2 is YFSETQ in the germline V gene. This CDR3 contains 13 residues. The V end was cut by 6 bases, the J end by 8 bases, with 17 bases between. CDR3 coding DNA: TGCGCCAGCACCACGACAAGTGGTGAGGGCTACACCTTC. This gives the protein CASTTTSGEGYTF.

The CDR3 nucleotides read TGTGCCAGCAGCCAAGTTACTTTAGCAGACACCGGGGAGCTGTTTTTT. Translation: CASSQVTLADTGELFF. The chain uses TRBV4-2 and TRBJ2-2; the D is unclear. This CDR3 spans 16 amino acids. Trimming removed 1 base from V and 3 bases from J, with 12 bases in between. Germline V gene data show CDR1 as LGHNA and CDR2 as YNFKEQ.

The count of this clone is one. The chain couples TRBV18 to TRBJ1-4; 11 nucleotides match TRBD1. V lost 5 bases, J lost 5 bases, and 1 base stayed unmatched. Germline V gene sequence: CDR1 KGHSH, CDR2 LQKENI. The CDR3 has 14 residues. CDR3 amino acids: CASSRDRGNEKLFF. In nucleotides, the CDR3 is TGTGCCAGCTCAAGGGACAGGGGGAATGAAAAACTGTTTTTT.

This clone occurred once. The V gene is TRBV7-2, the J gene TRBJ2-1; the match to TRBD2 covers 10 bases. The CDR3 extends over 18 amino acids. Germline CDR1 reads SGHTA; CDR2 reads FQGNSA. V trimming: 4 bases; J trimming: 9 bases; junction bases outside the gene matches: 18. The CDR3 region has the DNA TGTGCCAGCAGCTCCCTGGGACTAGCGAACGGCGGTAGTGGTGAGCAGTTCTTC. It encodes CASSSLGLANGGSGEQFF.

This rearrangement joins TRBV7-9 to TRBJ2-6; D is ambiguous. CDR1 SEHNR and CDR2 FQNEAQ come from the germline V gene (reference sequence). Trimming pared 1 base from V and 9 bases from J, leaving 10 bases between. The CDR3 is 14 amino acids. The CDR3 reads CASSLGSGGNVLTF. The CDR3 nucleotides read TGTGCCAGCAGCTTAGGCTCCGGTGGCAACGTCCTGACTTTC.

This clone was counted only a few times. The CDR3 DNA follows: TGTGCTAGTGCCGTGGGCGGGAGGACCTACAATGAGCAGTTCTTC. Translating gives CASAVGGRTYNEQFF. The chain employs TRBV12-5 and TRBJ2-1, with TRBD2 matching 8 bases. Germline values: CDR1 LGHNT, CDR2 FRNRAP. V shed 7 bases and J 2 bases; nucleotides not matched to a gene: 7. The CDR3 is 15 residues long.

This clone was counted only a few times. Other DNA sequences in this sample translate to the same CDR3. This chain links TRBV5-1 with TRBJ2-5, with D uncertain. CDR3 size: 13 residues. The germline CDR1 and CDR2 sequences are SGHRS and YFSETQ. Trimming stripped 0 bases from V and 5 bases from J, with 8 bases between. The CDR3 loop is CASSLGGSETQYF. CDR3 DNA: TGCGCCAGCAGCTTGGGAGGATCGGAGACCCAGTACTTC.